A selection of T cell receptor beta chains follows, all from one sample in a study of blood T cell repertoires in COVID-19. Assay used: immunoSEQ multiplex PCR; TCRdb lists only in-frame clones, some missing. The profile shows approximately 200,000 clones, roughly 84% of them singletons. The specimen was peripheral blood. The receptors stem from a man aged 35 to 55 with acute or convalescent COVID-19. The CDR3 runs from the conserved cysteine through the conserved F or W. Each record gives: J gene, clone size, D gene, V gene, CDR3 protein, CDR3 DNA. D genes are given only for firm matches. Clone sizes are given selectively: once, few, many, or a class where the clone is expanded.

TRBJ1-6 - TRBD1 TRBV13 CASSFGQGAQNSPLHF TGTGCCAGCAGCTTCGGGCAGGGGGCTCAAAATTCACCCCTCCACTTT
TRBJ2-3 - - TRBV11-2 CASRRLGGDTQYF TGTGCCAGCAGAAGGCTAGGGGGAGATACGCAGTATTTT
TRBJ2-1 - - TRBV7-2 CASSLPQVDEQFF TGTGCCAGCAGCTTACCCCAGGTCGATGAGCAGTTCTTC
TRBJ2-1 - - TRBV27 CASSGQPFRVNEQFF TGTGCCAGCTCCGGACAGCCGTTCAGGGTCAATGAGCAGTTCTTC
TRBJ2-7 - TRBD1 TRBV6-5 CASRSSGGPYEQYF TGTGCCAGCAGGTCCTCAGGGGGTCCCTACGAGCAGTACTTC
TRBJ2-7 - TRBD2 TRBV5-1 CASSPYYSGGNGEQYF TGCGCCAGCAGCCCCTACTACAGCGGGGGAAATGGGGAGCAGTACTTC
TRBJ2-7 - TRBD2 TRBV20-1 CSASIMGLALSEQYF TGCAGTGCTAGTATCATGGGACTAGCTCTCTCCGAGCAGTACTTC
TRBJ2-1 - - TRBV4-3 CASSQDFGGSYNEQFF TGCGCCAGCAGCCAAGATTTTGGAGGTTCCTACAATGAGCAGTTCTTC
TRBJ2-7 - TRBD2 TRBV10-3 CAISTTLAGGSYEQYF TGTGCCATCAGCACAACACTAGCGGGGGGATCCTACGAGCAGTACTTC
TRBJ1-1 once - TRBV6-5 CASSYSSENTEAFF TGTGCCAGCAGTTACTCGTCAGAGAACACTGAAGCTTTCTTT
TRBJ1-5 - - TRBV6-1 CASSGLQRNGNQPQHF TGTGCCAGCAGTGGGCTACAGCGGAATGGCAATCAGCCCCAGCATTTT
TRBJ1-2 - - TRBV7-2 CASSSRVGASYGYTF TGTGCCAGCAGCTCCCGCGTGGGAGCTAGCTATGGCTACACCTTC
TRBJ1-3 - - TRBV6-5 CASRIDGSSGNTIYF TGTGCCAGCAGAATCGACGGGAGCTCTGGAAACACCATATATTTT
TRBJ1-3 - TRBD1 TRBV6-6 CASRRQQGAFGNTIYF TGTGCCAGCAGGCGACAACAGGGGGCGTTTGGAAACACCATATATTTT
TRBJ2-5 - - TRBV5-6 CASSSTVQETQYF TGTGCCAGCAGCTCAACAGTGCAAGAGACCCAGTACTTC
TRBJ1-1 - - TRBV5-1 CASSVVGSGRRDTEAFF TGCGCCAGCAGCGTGGTAGGGAGCGGAAGACGGGACACTGAAGCTTTCTTT
TRBJ2-7 - TRBD1 TRBV7-2 CASRRPGTGAYEQYF TGTGCCAGCAGACGTCCCGGGACAGGGGCCTACGAGCAGTACTTC
TRBJ1-1 - TRBD1 TRBV7-9 CASTIPGAGGPEAFF TGTGCCAGCACAATACCTGGGGCAGGGGGACCTGAAGCTTTCTTT
TRBJ1-2 once TRBD1 TRBV19 CASRSLTGADIGGYTF TGTGCCAGTAGATCCTTGACAGGGGCTGATATCGGTGGCTACACCTTC
TRBJ1-1 - - TRBV25-1 CASSQRQYTEAFF TGTGCCAGCAGTCAAAGACAGTACACTGAAGCTTTCTTT
TRBJ1-5 - - TRBV30 CAWTYSHGQPQHF TGTGCCTGGACGTACTCCCATGGTCAGCCCCAGCATTTT
TRBJ1-1 - TRBD1 TRBV19 CASAATGGLGSTTEAFF TGTGCCAGCGCCGCCACAGGGGGCCTAGGGAGTACCACTGAAGCTTTCTTT
TRBJ2-7 - - TRBV28 CASSLFMGGEQYF TGTGCCAGCAGTTTATTTATGGGGGGCGAGCAGTACTTC
TRBJ2-3 - - TRBV3-1/TRBV3-2 CATQRSGLGTDTQYF TGTGCCACCCAAAGGTCGGGACTTGGCACAGATACGCAGTATTTT
TRBJ1-1 - - TRBV7-9 CASSFKLGTEAFF TGTGCCAGCAGCTTTAAACTCGGCACTGAAGCTTTCTTT
TRBJ1-5 - TRBD1 TRBV3-1/TRBV3-2 CASSPTPGQGFNQPQHF TGTGCCAGCAGCCCAACCCCGGGACAGGGCTTCAATCAGCCCCAGCATTTT
TRBJ2-2 - TRBD1 TRBV9 CASSVPGQGNTGELFF TGTGCCAGCAGCGTGCCGGGACAGGGAAACACCGGGGAGCTGTTTTTT
TRBJ2-1 - TRBD2 TRBV5-1 CASTERLAGEQFF TGCGCCAGCACCGAACGACTAGCGGGTGAGCAGTTCTTC
TRBJ1-1 - - TRBV3-1/TRBV3-2 CASSQDRYTRNEAFF TGTGCCAGCAGCCAAGATCGTTACACGAGGAATGAAGCTTTCTTT
TRBJ2-2 - - TRBV23-1 CASSQYVGIANTGELFF TGCGCCAGCAGTCAATATGTCGGTATCGCGAACACCGGGGAGCTGTTTTTT
TRBJ1-4 - - TRBV5-1 CASSFGGRDEKLFF TGCGCCAGCAGCTTCGGCGGGCGCGATGAAAAACTGTTTTTT
TRBJ2-1 - TRBD1 TRBV6-6 CASSPNRQGTEQFF TGTGCCAGCAGTCCCAATAGACAGGGAACTGAGCAGTTCTTC
TRBJ1-4 - - TRBV19 CASSISHLEKLFF TGTGCCAGTAGTATCTCCCATCTAGAGAAACTGTTTTTT
TRBJ1-2 - TRBD1 TRBV19 CASTSRTLTGPNYGYTF TGTGCCAGTACCTCCCGGACATTGACAGGGCCTAACTATGGCTACACCTTC
TRBJ2-1 - TRBD1 TRBV19 CASSGLSGTGINEQFF TGTGCCAGTAGTGGCTTATCCGGGACAGGCATAAATGAGCAGTTCTTC
TRBJ1-1 - - TRBV7-9 CASSLGTGRGNTEAFF TGTGCCAGCAGCTTGGGTACGGGCAGGGGGAACACTGAAGCTTTCTTT
TRBJ2-7 - TRBD1 TRBV5-1 CASSRTGGPTYEQYF TGCGCCAGCAGCAGGACAGGGGGCCCAACCTACGAGCAGTACTTC